These 22 T cell receptor beta chains share one sample of origin, sequenced in a study of Ad26.COV2.S vaccination and SARS-CoV-2 variants. Produced via immunoSEQ multiplex PCR; TCRdb's table is partial and in-frame only. The table shows hundreds of thousands of clones, with around 89% occurring only once. Treatment of the sample: about 20 received Ad26.COV2.S at low or high dose, single or two shots; roughly 5 received placebo; per-sample allocation not given. Sample collection was performed on day 63 after the first vaccine or placebo injection. Specimen: peripheral blood, collected in a trial of Ad26.COV2.S vaccine versus placebo. Receptors were obtained from a person between 18 and 59 years old who received the Ad26.COV2.S COVID-19 vaccine or a placebo.

The CDR3 loop is CASSQFGREGIQETQYF. The CDR3 DNA reads as TGTGCCAGCAGCCAATTCGGACGGGAAGGCATACAAGAGACCCAGTACTTC. The chain recombines TRBV3-1 (or the pseudogene TRBV3-2) with TRBJ2-5, with D possibly matching TRBD2 (5 bases). In germline, CDR1 is LGHDT, CDR2 YNNKEL (reference sequence). The V and J ends lost 2 bases and 2 bases respectively, with 18 bases between them. The CDR3 is 17 amino acids.

V gene TRBV10-3 combines with J gene TRBJ2-3, with 11 positions matching TRBD2. The CDR3 is 17 residues long. V dropped 4 bases and J dropped 0; count of bases not matched to a gene: 6. Germline lookup yields CDR1 ENHRY and CDR2 SYGVKD. The CDR3 DNA reads TGTGCCATCAGTGGACTAGCGGGACCTCCTAGCACAGATACGCAGTATTTT. Its translation is CAISGLAGPPSTDTQYF.

This chain connects TRBV11-2 to TRBJ1-2; TRBD1 agrees at 9 bases. V lost 8 bases to trimming and J lost 10 bases; unmatched junction nucleotides: 14. CDR1 and CDR2 (germline): SGHAT, FQNNGV. The CDR3 has 14 amino acids. The CDR3 region is CASGTGPGRGDYTF. DNA for the CDR3: TGTGCCAGCGGGACAGGGCCTGGTCGCGGAGACTACACCTTC.

This sequence joins TRBV7-8 and TRBJ2-7; TRBD2 aligns across 10 bases. V gave up 4 bases and J gave up 5 bases; unmatched junction bases: 8. Germline V gene sequence: CDR1 SGHVS, CDR2 FQNEAQ. The CDR3 length is 15 residues. For the CDR3, the DNA is TGTGCCAGCAGCTCCGCAAGCGGGAGGGCCAACGAGCAGTACTTC. Translation: CASSSASGRANEQYF.

The CDR3 spells CSVERGSVGTEAFF. CDR3 DNA sequence: TGCAGCGTTGAACGGGGAAGTGTGGGCACTGAAGCTTTCTTT. This rearrangement joins TRBV29-1 to TRBJ1-1; the D is unclear. Looked up from germline, CDR1 is SQVTM and CDR2 is ANQGSEA. Trimming left V 2 bases short and J 4 bases short, with 14 bases between. The CDR3 length is 14 residues.

On this clone: Other DNA sequences in this specimen translate into the identical CDR3. The CDR3 here is CASSGSYNEQFF. In DNA, the CDR3 is TGTGCCAGCTCTGGCTCCTACAATGAGCAGTTCTTC. The V and J genes are TRBV3-1 (or the pseudogene TRBV3-2) and TRBJ2-1; no reliable D call. This CDR3 region has 12 residues. Germline V gene lookup returns CDR1 LGHDT and CDR2 YNNKEL (reference sequence). Trimming shortened V by 8 bases and J by 0 bases, and 5 bases separated the two germline ends.

J is TRBJ2-1 and V is TRBV5-1; TRBD2 matches 10 bases. Germline V gene lookup returns CDR1 SGHRS and CDR2 YFSETQ. This CDR3 spans 17 amino acids. V shed 3 bases and J 0 bases; nucleotides not matched to a gene: 6. Here the CDR3 DNA reads TGCGCCAGCAGCTCAACGACTAGCGGGCTCTCCTACAATGAGCAGTTCTTC. Translating gives CASSSTTSGLSYNEQFF.

The chain recombines TRBV6-5 with TRBJ2-1, with TRBD1 matching 8 bases. The J segment lost 7 bases and the V segment lost 1 base, leaving 6 bases of the junction unmatched. Germline assignment: CDR1 MNHEY and CDR2 SVGAGI. This CDR3 spans 15 amino acids. CDR3 sequence reads: CASSYLDRGLNEQFF. The DNA of the CDR3 is TGTGCCAGCAGTTACTTAGACAGGGGATTGAATGAGCAGTTCTTC.

The chain joins TRBV3-1 (or the pseudogene TRBV3-2) to TRBJ2-3; possible D gene TRBD1, 7 bases. Trimming pared 2 bases from V and 3 bases from J, leaving 18 bases between. The CDR3 covers 17 residues. CDR1 is LGHDT and CDR2 is YNNKEL in the germline V gene (reference sequence). DNA of the CDR3: TGTGCCAGCAGCCAACCAGGGACCAGGGGGAGGACAGATACGCAGTATTTT. Amino acid sequence: CASSQPGTRGRTDTQYF.

The rearrangement joins TRBV15 to TRBJ2-1; D remains unclear. Trimming left V 0 bases short and J 10 bases short, with 4 bases between. The germline CDR1 and CDR2 sequences are LNHNV and YYDKDF (reference sequence). The CDR3 has 11 amino acids. In DNA form, the CDR3 reads TGTGCCACCAGCAGAGAAGAGGAGCAGTTCTTC. Translated: CATSREEEQFF.

The chain couples TRBV7-9 to TRBJ1-2; unclear D gene. Germline CDR1 is SEHNR and CDR2 is FQNEAQ (reference sequence). The CDR3 contains 14 residues. V was trimmed by 1 base and J by 4 bases, leaving 10 bases between them. In DNA, the CDR3 is TGTGCCAGCAGCTTAGGTATGGACCTCTATGGCTACACCTTC. Amino acid sequence: CASSLGMDLYGYTF.

The rearrangement links TRBV4-2 to TRBJ2-7; D unclear. CDR3 length: 16 amino acids. Trimming took off 0 bases at V and 3 bases at J, with 15 bases between the two ends. Germline-derived CDR1 and CDR2 are LGHNA and YNFKEQ. The CDR3: CASSQDASRADYEQYF. As DNA, the CDR3 is TGTGCCAGCAGCCAAGACGCTTCACGGGCCGACTACGAGCAGTACTTC.

The chain combines TRBV2 with TRBJ2-7; 9 bases are shared with TRBD1. J lost 5 bases, V lost 3 bases, and 8 bases had no gene match. The CDR3 has 15 residues. From germline, CDR1 is SNHLY and CDR2 FYNNEI. CDR3 DNA: TGTGCCAGCAGTGAGACTGGACAGGGGTTCCACGAGCAGTACTTC. This encodes CASSETGQGFHEQYF. The whole variable domain, remainder taken from reference TRBV2 and TRBJ2-7, is EPEVTQTPSHQVTQMGQEVILRCVPISNHLYFYWYRQILGQKVEFLVSFYNNEISEKSEIFDDQFSVERPDGSNFTLKIRSTKLEDSAMYFCASSETGQGFHEQYFGPGTRLTVT.

The V gene is TRBV5-1, the J gene TRBJ1-6, with 10 bases that match TRBD1. The V gene end was trimmed by 4 bases and the J gene end by 8 bases; junction bases not matched to a gene: 6. The germline gives CDR1 SGHRS, CDR2 YFSETQ. The length of the CDR3 is 15 residues. CDR3 sequence reads: CASSPTGGSYSPLHF. The CDR3 region has the DNA TGCGCCAGCAGCCCGACAGGGGGCTCGTATTCACCCCTCCACTTT.

V is TRBV7-2 and J is TRBJ2-1, with D hard to call. The length of the CDR3 is 13 residues. Trimming pared 7 bases from V and 1 base from J, leaving 8 bases between. Germline V CDR1 and CDR2: SGHTA, FQGNSA. The CDR3 loop reads CASTPGSYNEQFF. CDR3 DNA: TGTGCCAGCACCCCCGGTTCCTACAATGAGCAGTTCTTC. Full variable domain (outside the CDR3, taken from reference TRBV7-2 and TRBJ2-1): GAGVSQSPSNKVTEKGKDVELRCDPISGHTALYWYRQSLGQGLEFLIYFQGNSAPDKSGLPSDRFSAERTGGSVSTLTIQRTQQEDSAVYLCASTPGSYNEQFFGPGTRLTVL.

This clone was recorded only once. The CDR3: CASSPGGTTKEQYF. The CDR3 DNA follows: TGTGCCAGCAGTCCCGGGGGGACTACTAAAGAGCAGTACTTC. The chain has TRBV11-3 and TRBJ2-7; 7 positions agree with TRBD2. Per germline, CDR1 SGHNT and CDR2 YENEEA. Trimming removed 6 bases from V and 7 bases from J; junction bases left unmatched: 12. The CDR3 has 14 residues. Supplemented by reference TRBV11-3 and TRBJ2-7, the full variable domain reads EAGVVQSPRYKIIEKKQPVAFWCNPISGHNTLYWYLQNLGQGPELLIRYENEEAVDDSQLPKDRFSAERLKGVDSTLKIQPAELGDSAVYLCASSPGGTTKEQYFGPGTRLTVT.

The CDR3 protein is CASSFGGSTEAFF. The DNA of the CDR3 is TGTGCCAGCAGCTTTGGGGGCTCAACTGAAGCTTTCTTT. The chain is built from TRBV7-2 and TRBJ1-1, with a weak D call TRBD1 (6 bases). The CDR3 is 13 amino acids. Germline V CDR1 and CDR2: SGHTA, FQGNSA. The V gene lost 3 bases and the J gene lost 5 bases, with 10 bases spanning the gap.

This clone was detected only a few times. V usage is TRBV5-1 and J usage is TRBJ2-1; 10 bases are a match to TRBD2. Germline V gene lookup returns CDR1 SGHRS and CDR2 YFSETQ. After removal of 4 bases from V and 6 bases from J, the junction contained 7 bases not matched to a gene. The CDR3 covers 15 residues. The CDR3 DNA reads as TGCGCCAGCAGCCCTACTAGCGGGGTGGCCAATGAGCAGTTCTTC. It specifies CASSPTSGVANEQFF.

This clone was counted only a few times. The CDR3 protein is CASSQEGKSPLHF. For the CDR3, the DNA is TGTGCCAGCAGCCAAGAGGGTAAATCACCCCTCCACTTT. The rearrangement links TRBV14 to TRBJ1-6; D remains ambiguous. Germline CDR1 reads SGHDN; CDR2 reads FVKESK. This CDR3 has 13 residues. Trimming took 0 bases from V and 10 from J, leaving 7 bases between them.

This clone has just a few counts. The CDR3 DNA reads TGTGCCAGCAGTTACTCGAGTCAGGGGGATCAGCCCCAGCATTTT. Protein sequence: CASSYSSQGDQPQHF. The chain couples TRBV6-6 to TRBJ1-5, with 7 bases matching TRBD1. After removal of 0 bases from V and 5 bases from J, the junction contained 4 bases not matched to a gene. CDR3 length: 15 amino acids. Germline CDR1 MNHNY, CDR2 SVGAGI (reference sequence).

This chain connects TRBV30 to TRBJ2-5; 8 nucleotides line up with TRBD2. Germline assignment: CDR1 GTSNPN and CDR2 SVGIG (reference sequence). Losses at the gene ends were 0 bases for V and 5 bases for J; bases not matched to a gene: 5. The CDR3 length is 14 residues. This chain's CDR3 is CAWSVGLAGETQYF. The DNA of the CDR3 is TGTGCCTGGAGTGTCGGGCTAGCGGGCGAGACCCAGTACTTC. The whole variable domain, filled in from reference TRBV30 and TRBJ2-5, reads SQTIHQWPATLVQPVGSPLSLECTVEGTSNPNLYWYRQAAGRGLQLLFYSVGIGQISSEVPQNLSASRPQDRQFILSSKKLLLSDSGFYLCAWSVGLAGETQYFGPGTRLLVL.

The V call is TRBV7-9, the J call TRBJ2-1, with D unclear. Looked up from germline, CDR1 is SEHNR and CDR2 is FQNEAQ (reference sequence). With 5 bases removed from V and 0 bases from J, the gap between germline ends came to 17 bases. This CDR3 region has 17 residues. The CDR3 region is CASSLRPGFSSYNEQFF. CDR3 in DNA: TGTGCCAGCAGCCTGCGGCCGGGTTTCAGCTCCTACAATGAGCAGTTCTTC.